This TCR beta chain was recovered during a study of blood T cell repertoires in COVID-19. Study-level information: Both acute and convalescent COVID-19 samples were obtained from the United States, Italy and Spain. Nucleic acid was either cDNA or gDNA, and it came from T cells, B-cell-depleted T cells, or PBMCs.

The CDR3 has 18 amino acids. Trimming took 0 bases from V and 5 from J, leaving 22 bases between them. Germline lookup yields CDR1 SGHAT and CDR2 FQDESV (reference sequence). Authors' methods: Quantification of nucleated cells was approximated via reference gene primer amplification. Here immunoSEQ multiplex PCR was the method, and the copy in TCRdb shows in-frame clones only, minus some. V and J calls and clone size are copied from that table; D and trimming were computed from the DNA. The sample lists 200,000 to 300,000 clones; roughly 86% were seen once. V is TRBV11-1 and J is TRBJ1-2; D call uncertain. Sequenced sample: peripheral blood. This receptor was obtained from an elderly man with acute or convalescent COVID-19. The chain's CDR3 is CASSLAAPYPSRDYGYTF. In nucleotides, the CDR3 is TGTGCCAGCAGCTTAGCTGCGCCATACCCATCGAGGGATTATGGCTACACCTTC.